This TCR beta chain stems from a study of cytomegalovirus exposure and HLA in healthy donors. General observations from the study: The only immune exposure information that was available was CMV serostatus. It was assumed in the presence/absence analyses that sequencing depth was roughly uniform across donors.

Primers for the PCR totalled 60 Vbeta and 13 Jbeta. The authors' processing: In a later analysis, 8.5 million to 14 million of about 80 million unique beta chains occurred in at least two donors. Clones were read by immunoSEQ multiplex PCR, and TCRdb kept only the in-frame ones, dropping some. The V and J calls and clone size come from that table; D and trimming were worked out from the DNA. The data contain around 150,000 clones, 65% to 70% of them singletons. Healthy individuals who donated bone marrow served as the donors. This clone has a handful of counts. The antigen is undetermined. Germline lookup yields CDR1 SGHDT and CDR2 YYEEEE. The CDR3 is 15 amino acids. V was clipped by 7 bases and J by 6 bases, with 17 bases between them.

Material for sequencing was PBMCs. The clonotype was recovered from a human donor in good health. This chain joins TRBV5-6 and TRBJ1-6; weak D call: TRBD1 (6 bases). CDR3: CASLYSGTLNSPLHF. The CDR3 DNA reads TGTGCCAGCCTTTACTCCGGGACACTTAATTCACCCCTCCACTTT.